A single sample gave rise to the 30 T cell receptor beta chains below, sequenced in a study of immune reconstitution after stem cell transplant in scleroderma. TCRdb used MiXCR to reprocess the RT-PCR reads, holding one entry per CDR3 protein. The sample lists over 2,000 distinct CDR3 sequences, about 7.2% occurring once. The sample here was taken before or after autologous hematopoietic stem cell transplantation (not recorded which). These receptors all stem from a male donor with systemic sclerosis.

This clonotype is medium-sized by share. The chain uses TRBV5-1 and TRBJ2-3; TRBD1 matches 9 bases. The trim removed 0 bases at V and 1 base at J, leaving 6 bases unmatched. The V gene's germline CDR1 is SGHRS and CDR2 YFSETQ. The CDR3 has 17 residues. This CDR3 is CASSLEGQGSGTDTQYF. For the CDR3, the DNA is TGCGCCAGCAGCTTGGAGGGACAGGGATCGGGCACAGATACGCAGTATTTT.

This chain connects TRBV7-2 to TRBJ2-7; tentative D call: TRBD1 (6 bases). V lost 5 bases and J 4 bases, leaving 21 bases between the germline ends. The CDR3 runs 16 residues. Germline V gene lookup returns CDR1 SGHTA and CDR2 FQGNSA. For the CDR3, the DNA is TGTGCCAGCAGCCCAGGGGCACAGGGTAATGCGTACGAGCAGTACTTC. It specifies CASSPGAQGNAYEQYF.

V and J are TRBV20-1 and TRBJ2-1, with 7 bases that match TRBD2. Germline CDR1 reads DFQATT; CDR2 reads SNEGSKA (reference sequence). The CDR3 sequence is 12 residues long. V was clipped by 6 bases and J by 4 bases; unmatched bases: 3. The CDR3 sequence is CSAGGDYNEQFF. The CDR3 DNA reads as TGCAGTGCGGGGGGGGATTACAATGAGCAGTTCTTC.

Within the sample, this clonotype is medium-sized. The V call is TRBV6-1, the J call TRBJ2-7; tentatively, D is TRBD1 (6 bases). The CDR3 length is 16 residues. The V gene's germline CDR1 is MNHNS and CDR2 SASEGT. Deletions cut 3 bases from V and 5 bases from J, with 20 bases between. The CDR3 region is CASSDPRQDWSDEQYF. DNA for the CDR3: TGTGCCAGCAGTGACCCGAGACAGGATTGGTCGGACGAGCAGTACTTC.

With respect to this clonotype: A clone one base away is much larger, so this may be a read error. The V gene is TRBV5-1, the J gene TRBJ2-7; either TRBD1 or TRBD2 may fit D (6 bases each). Trimming pared 4 bases from V and 0 bases from J, leaving 8 bases between. Germline V gene data show CDR1 as SGHRS and CDR2 as YFSETQ. This CDR3 comprises 13 residues. The CDR3 is CASSGGGSYEQYF. Written as DNA, the CDR3 is TGCGCCAGCAGCGGAGGGGGCTCCTACGAGCAGTACTTC.

This clonotype is labeled as medium-sized. The V call is TRBV29-1, the J call TRBJ2-3, with 9 bases matching TRBD1. Germline assignment: CDR1 SQVTM and CDR2 ANQGSEA. The CDR3 length is 15 residues. With 6 bases clipped from V and 5 bases from J, the junction kept 12 bases outside the gene matches. The CDR3 loop reads CSVAYGQGSVDTQYF. For the CDR3, the DNA is TGCAGCGTCGCTTACGGACAGGGGTCAGTAGATACGCAGTATTTT.

This clonotype is large in the sample. The rearrangement uses TRBV6-1 and TRBJ2-2; 7 nucleotides align to TRBD1. Germline assignment: CDR1 MNHNS and CDR2 SASEGT. Germline trimming cut 4 bases from V and 2 bases from J; bases unmatched to any gene: 7. The CDR3 has 16 amino acids. The CDR3 loop reads CASSAEGADNTGELFF. Here the CDR3 DNA reads TGTGCCAGCAGTGCCGAGGGGGCAGATAACACCGGGGAGCTGTTTTTT.

By share, this clonotype ranks as medium-sized. The J gene is TRBJ1-5, the V gene TRBV20-1; D is unclear. Trimming cost V 0 bases and J 1 base, with 10 bases left between them. There are 15 residues in the CDR3. CDR1 DFQATT and CDR2 SNEGSKA come from the germline V gene (reference sequence). CDR3 coding DNA: TGCAGTGCTAGAGATTCAGGACGAAGCAATCAGCCCCAGCATTTT. Amino acid sequence: CSARDSGRSNQPQHF.

This clonotype was picked up a small number of times. V and J are TRBV30 and TRBJ1-6; no definite D call. The CDR3 extends over 13 amino acids. V lost 3 bases, J lost 5 bases, and 8 bases lay in between. Germline V gene sequence: CDR1 GTSNPN, CDR2 SVGIG (reference sequence). The CDR3 reads CAWRRTDNSPLHF. The DNA for the CDR3 is TGTGCCTGGAGAAGAACAGATAATTCACCCCTCCACTTT.

By sample share, this clonotype is medium-sized. The chain recombines TRBV7-2 with TRBJ2-3, with TRBD2 identical over 11 bases. This CDR3 comprises 16 residues. Looked up from germline, CDR1 is SGHTA and CDR2 is FQGNSA. Trimming removed 5 bases from V and 2 bases from J; junction bases left unmatched: 6. CDR3 coding DNA: TGTGCCAGCAGCCTCCTAGCGGGGGGCCTCACAGATACGCAGTATTTT. This gives the protein CASSLLAGGLTDTQYF.

This CDR3 reads CSALLAVGTGELFF. The CDR3, as DNA: TGCAGTGCTTTGCTAGCGGTGGGCACCGGGGAGCTGTTTTTT. This sequence joins TRBV20-1 and TRBJ2-2, with TRBD2 matching over 7 bases. Germline CDR1 and CDR2: DFQATT and SNEGSKA (reference sequence). The junction had 7 bases not matched to a gene; V was cut back by 5 bases and J by 4 bases. The CDR3 extends over 14 amino acids.

This clonotype was recorded a few times. The chain uses TRBV19 and TRBJ1-1; TRBD1 is a possible D gene (5 bases). CDR1 and CDR2 (germline): LNHDA, SQIVND (reference sequence). Trimming removed 5 bases at V and 5 bases at J, with 15 bases between. The CDR3 runs 14 residues. The CDR3 here is CASSPRDSGTEAFF. The CDR3 DNA reads TGTGCCAGTAGTCCCCGCGACAGTGGGACTGAAGCTTTCTTT.

This clonotype is judged large. Without the conserved terminal phenylalanine or tryptophan, this CDR3 likely stems from a read error. The DNA is left out, because the CDR3 cannot be placed on it with certainty; the CDR3 is given as TCRdb lists it. V and J are TRBV3-1 and TRBJ2-4. The germline V gene has CDR1 LGHDT and CDR2 YNNKEL (reference sequence). Both ends counted, the CDR3 spans 12 residues. CDR3 loop: CASSQGSRPPFN.

This clonotype is judged medium-sized (0.01 to 0.1%). This sequence joins TRBV7-2 and TRBJ2-2; no clear D gene. The CDR3 sequence is 13 residues long. Germline-derived CDR1 and CDR2 are SGHTA and FQGNSA. V lost 5 bases, J lost 7 bases, and 11 bases lay in between. The CDR3 is CASSPSGFGELFF. CDR3 nucleotide sequence: TGTGCCAGCAGCCCCAGTGGGTTCGGGGAGCTGTTTTTT.

By proportion, this clonotype is medium-sized (0.01 to 0.1%). V is TRBV29-1 and J is TRBJ1-1; possible D gene TRBD1, 6 bases. This CDR3 contains 15 residues. Trimming cost V 4 bases and J 3 bases, with 18 bases left between them. The germline V gene has CDR1 SQVTM and CDR2 ANQGSEA. CDR3 nucleotide sequence: TGCAGCGTTGCCCTTATTAAGGAGGGGGACACTGAAGCTTTCTTT. Protein: CSVALIKEGDTEAFF.

This clonotype is medium-sized. Mismatch with germline at one junction end may stem from a read error. The chain has TRBV19 and TRBJ1-1; a possible D gene is TRBD1 (6 bases). The CDR3 is 12 residues long. Germline V gene lookup returns CDR1 LNHDA and CDR2 SQIVND (reference sequence). CDR3 loop: CASTQGNTEVFF. DNA for the CDR3: TGTGCCAGTACCCAGGGGAACACTGAAGTTTTCTTT.

This clonotype is medium-sized within its sample. This chain joins TRBV28 and TRBJ1-1; D unresolved. The germline V gene has CDR1 MDHEN and CDR2 SYDVKM. The CDR3 is made up of 12 amino acids. Between the trimmed V and J ends, which lost 3 bases and 3 bases, there was a span of 5 bases. Here the CDR3 DNA reads TGTGCCAGCAGTTTCGAGTACACTGAAGCTTTCTTT. Residues: CASSFEYTEAFF.

This clonotype qualifies as medium-sized. The chain combines TRBV7-9 with TRBJ1-1; maybe TRBD1 (6 bases). CDR1 and CDR2 from the germline V gene are SEHNR and FQNEAQ (reference sequence). This CDR3 is built from 14 residues. The V end lost 2 bases, the J end lost 6 bases, and 13 bases lay between the germline ends. The CDR3 bases are TGTGCCAGCAGCTTAACCGCGCAGGGGTCTGAAGCTTTCTTT. Translation gives CASSLTAQGSEAFF. Drawing the rest from reference TRBV7-9 and TRBJ1-1, the complete variable domain is DTGVSQNPRHKITKRGQNVTFRCDPISEHNRLYWYRQTLGQGPEFLTYFQNEAQLEKSRLLSDRFSAERPKGSFSTLEIQRTEQGDSAMYLCASSLTAQGSEAFFGQGTRLTVV.

This clonotype is deemed medium-sized. The chain carries TRBV19 and TRBJ1-2, with unresolved D. Trimming took 6 bases from V and 4 from J, leaving 12 bases between them. The CDR3 is 13 amino acids. Germline V gene lookup returns CDR1 LNHDA and CDR2 SQIVND (reference sequence). CDR3 amino acids: CASSPISAYGYTF. The CDR3 DNA reads TGTGCCAGTAGCCCAATATCGGCCTATGGCTACACCTTC.

By share, this clonotype ranks as medium-sized (0.01 to 0.1%). CDR3 loop: CASSLGVSYEQYF. CDR3 sequence (DNA): TGCGCCAGCAGCTTGGGGGTTTCCTACGAGCAGTACTTC. The chain carries TRBV5-1 and TRBJ2-7; D is uncertain. The CDR3 is 13 amino acids. V was clipped by 0 bases and J by 1 base, with 5 bases between them. Germline loops: CDR1 SGHRS, CDR2 YFSETQ.

With regard to this clonotype: This could be a read error, since a much larger clone is one nucleotide away. No conserved phenylalanine or tryptophan is present at the end of the CDR3, so a read error is the likely explanation. The DNA is left out, because the CDR3 cannot be placed on it with certainty; the CDR3 is given as TCRdb lists it. J is TRBJ2-7 and V is TRBV28; the table's D call TRBD2 went unverified against the DNA. The CDR3 extends over 13 residues, inclusive of both ends. CDR1 is MDHEN, CDR2 SYDVKM, per germline. This chain's CDR3 is CASTKTLGRGLVL.

By proportion, this clonotype is medium-sized. The genes are TRBV27 and TRBJ2-7; no clear D gene. Germline loops: CDR1 MNHEY, CDR2 SMNVEV (reference sequence). The CDR3 consists of 12 residues. Trimming took 3 bases from V and 7 from J, leaving 10 bases between them. CDR3 nucleotide sequence: TGTGCCAGCAGTTTGCGACGTGGGGAGCAGTACTTC. The encoded protein is CASSLRRGEQYF.

By share, this clonotype ranks as medium-sized. The rearrangement links TRBV5-1 to TRBJ1-1; the D is unclear. This CDR3 is built from 13 residues. CDR1 SGHRS and CDR2 YFSETQ come from the germline V gene. V lost 0 bases and J 5 bases, leaving 8 bases between the germline ends. CDR3 region: CASSLDGDTEAFF. The DNA for the CDR3 is TGCGCCAGCAGCTTGGACGGGGATACTGAAGCTTTCTTT.

This clonotype counts as medium-sized. The CDR3 reads CSAIPSGGTAQYF. DNA of the CDR3: TGCAGTGCTATTCCCTCGGGGGGGACAGCACAGTACTTC. The chain recombines TRBV20-1 with TRBJ2-7, with D maybe TRBD2 (8 bases). The germline CDR1 and CDR2 sequences are DFQATT and SNEGSKA (reference sequence). V was trimmed by 4 bases and J by 10 bases, leaving 20 bases between them. This CDR3 has 13 amino acids.

This clonotype is medium-sized in the sample. The V call is TRBV20-1, the J call TRBJ2-7; TRBD1 matches at 10 bases. Germline values: CDR1 DFQATT, CDR2 SNEGSKA (reference sequence). The CDR3 spans 16 residues. With 1 base clipped from V and 2 bases from J, the junction kept 8 bases outside the gene matches. In DNA, the CDR3 is TGCAGTGCTAGAGCTAATCTCGGGACAGGGGCCTACGAGCAGTACTTC. It codes for CSARANLGTGAYEQYF.

The V gene is TRBV2, the J gene TRBJ2-5; possibly TRBD1 for D (5 bases). This CDR3 spans 13 amino acids. V was pared by 7 bases and J by 2 bases, with 11 bases between. Germline V gene sequence: CDR1 SNHLY, CDR2 FYNNEI. This CDR3 reads CASTPDRQETQYF. DNA of the CDR3: TGTGCCAGCACTCCCGACAGACAAGAGACCCAGTACTTC.

This clonotype is judged medium-sized. V and J are TRBV7-2 and TRBJ2-6; D remains ambiguous. This CDR3 is 15 amino acids long. Germline V gene sequence: CDR1 SGHTA, CDR2 FQGNSA. V was clipped by 1 base and J by 0 bases, with 4 bases between them. This CDR3 is CASSLDSSGANVLTF. The CDR3 nucleotides are TGTGCCAGCAGCTTAGACAGCTCTGGGGCCAACGTCCTGACTTTC.

This clonotype rates as medium-sized. The chain employs TRBV5-5 and TRBJ1-2; 11 bases fit TRBD1. CDR1 is SGHKS and CDR2 is YYEKEE in the germline V gene (reference sequence). V lost 4 bases to trimming and J lost 5 bases; unmatched junction nucleotides: 7. CDR3 size: 15 residues. Written as DNA, the CDR3 is TGTGCCAGCAGCCCCGGACAGGGGGCTGGGTATGGCTACACCTTC. It is translated as CASSPGQGAGYGYTF.

This clonotype counts as medium-sized. The CDR3: CASSPREGSPLHF. CDR3 nucleotide sequence: TGTGCCAGCAGCCCTCGGGAAGGTTCACCCCTCCACTTT. This rearrangement joins TRBV7-2 to TRBJ1-6, with D unclear. This CDR3 has 13 amino acids. V shed 5 bases and J shed 9 bases, with 11 bases lying between them. Germline CDR1 is SGHTA and CDR2 is FQGNSA.

This clonotype is judged medium-sized. The J gene is TRBJ2-2, the V gene TRBV20-1; D is tentatively TRBD1 or TRBD2 (5 bases each). Germline V gene lookup returns CDR1 DFQATT and CDR2 SNEGSKA (reference sequence). This CDR3 spans 16 amino acids. The V end lost 0 bases, the J end lost 2 bases, and 13 bases lay between the germline ends. CDR3 sequence: CSARDHQRTNTGELFF. CDR3 coding DNA: TGCAGTGCTAGAGATCATCAGCGGACAAACACCGGGGAGCTGTTTTTT.